This record looks at one T cell receptor beta chain sequence and its context. Sequencing was performed with immunoSEQ multiplex PCR; in TCRdb, only in-frame clones are kept and a portion is missing. The data show some 77,000 clones, about 92% seen once. The data stem from a study of graft-versus-host responses after intestinal transplantation. Study context: Each transplant was multivisceral, liver-intestinal, or isolated intestinal. Every recipient had anti-thymocyte globulin induction and about three years of tacrolimus plus steroids.

This TCR was recovered from a human patient who received an intestinal transplant, so some T cells may come from the graft donor. The sequencing used PBMCs, collected 98 days after intestinal transplantation.

CDR3 protein: CASSPGFTGELFF. The DNA of the CDR3 is TGTGCCAGCAGTCCAGGTTTCACCGGGGAGCTGTTTTTT. The chain is built from TRBV27 and TRBJ2-2; D gene uncertain. Looked up from germline, CDR1 is MNHEY and CDR2 is SMNVEV (reference sequence). Trimming removed 5 bases from V and 4 bases from J, with 8 bases in between. The CDR3 covers 13 residues.